This T cell receptor beta chain was retrieved from a study of blood T cell repertoires in COVID-19. Study background: From the United States, Italy and Spain came samples of acute and convalescent COVID-19. From T cells, B-cell-depleted T cells, or PBMCs came the material, which was cDNA or gDNA.

This clone was observed once. As originally analysed: Estimated nucleated cell counts came from reference gene primer amplification. Profiling relied on immunoSEQ multiplex PCR, and the TCRdb table lists in-frame clones only, not all of them. Clone size and V and J calls were adopted from that table, with D and trimming inferred from the DNA. The data hold just under 300,000 clones, with around 90% observed a single time. V lost 1 base and J lost 4; bases outside the gene matches: 3. The V gene's germline CDR1 is SGHRS and CDR2 YFSETQ. The CDR3 is 15 amino acids. The chain is built from TRBV5-1 and TRBJ2-2; 8 bases map to TRBD1. The receptor's source is a man in his 70s with acute or convalescent COVID-19. The sequencing sample was made of peripheral blood. This CDR3 reads CASSLPTGGTGELFF. The DNA of the CDR3 is TGCGCCAGCAGCTTGCCCACAGGGGGCACCGGGGAGCTGTTTTTT.